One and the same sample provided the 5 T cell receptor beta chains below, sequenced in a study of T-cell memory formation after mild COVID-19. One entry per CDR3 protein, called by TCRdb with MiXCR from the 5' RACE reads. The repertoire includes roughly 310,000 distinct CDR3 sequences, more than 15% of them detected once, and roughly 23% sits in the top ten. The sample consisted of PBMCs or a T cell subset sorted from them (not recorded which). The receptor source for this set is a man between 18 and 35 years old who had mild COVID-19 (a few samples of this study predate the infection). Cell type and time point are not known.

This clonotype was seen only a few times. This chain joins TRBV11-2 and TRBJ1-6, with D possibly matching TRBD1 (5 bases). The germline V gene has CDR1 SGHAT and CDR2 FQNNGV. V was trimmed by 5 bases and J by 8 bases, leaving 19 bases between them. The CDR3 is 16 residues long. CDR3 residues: CASSPTFRDRYSPLHF. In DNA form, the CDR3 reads TGTGCCAGCAGCCCAACATTCCGGGACCGTTATTCACCCCTCCACTTT.

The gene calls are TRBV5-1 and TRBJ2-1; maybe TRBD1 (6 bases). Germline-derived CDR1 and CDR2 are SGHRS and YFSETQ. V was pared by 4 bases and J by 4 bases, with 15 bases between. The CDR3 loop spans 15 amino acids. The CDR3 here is CASSPRADRYNEQFF. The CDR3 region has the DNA TGCGCCAGCAGCCCCCGGGCGGACAGATACAATGAGCAGTTCTTC.

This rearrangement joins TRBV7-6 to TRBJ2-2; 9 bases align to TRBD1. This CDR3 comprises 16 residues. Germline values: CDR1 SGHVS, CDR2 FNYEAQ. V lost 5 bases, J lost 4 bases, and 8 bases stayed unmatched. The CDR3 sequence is CASSLGQGKITGELFF. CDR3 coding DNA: TGTGCCAGCAGCCTAGGACAGGGGAAGATCACCGGGGAGCTGTTTTTT. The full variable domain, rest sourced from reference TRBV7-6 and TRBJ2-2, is GAGVSQSPRYKVTKRGQDVALRCDPISGHVSLYWYRQALGQGPEFLTYFNYEAQQDKSGLPNDRFSAERPEGSISTLTIQRTEQRDSAMYRCASSLGQGKITGELFFGEGSRLTVL.

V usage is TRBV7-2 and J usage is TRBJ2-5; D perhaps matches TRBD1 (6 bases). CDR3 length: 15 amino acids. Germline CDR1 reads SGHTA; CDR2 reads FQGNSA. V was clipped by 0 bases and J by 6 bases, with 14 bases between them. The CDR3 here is CASSLADRNPKTQYF. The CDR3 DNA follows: TGTGCCAGCAGCTTAGCAGACAGGAACCCAAAGACCCAGTACTTC. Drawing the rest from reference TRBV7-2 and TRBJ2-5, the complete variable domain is GAGVSQSPSNKVTEKGKDVELRCDPISGHTALYWYRQSLGQGLEFLIYFQGNSAPDKSGLPSDRFSAERTGGSVSTLTIQRTQQEDSAVYLCASSLADRNPKTQYFGPGTRLLVL.

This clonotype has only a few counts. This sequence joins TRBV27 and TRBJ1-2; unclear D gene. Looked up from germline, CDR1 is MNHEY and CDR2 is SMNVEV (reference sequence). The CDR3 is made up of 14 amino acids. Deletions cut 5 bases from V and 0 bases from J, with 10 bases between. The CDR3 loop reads CASSQDVSNYGYTF. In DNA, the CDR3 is TGTGCCAGCAGTCAGGATGTTTCTAACTATGGCTACACCTTC.